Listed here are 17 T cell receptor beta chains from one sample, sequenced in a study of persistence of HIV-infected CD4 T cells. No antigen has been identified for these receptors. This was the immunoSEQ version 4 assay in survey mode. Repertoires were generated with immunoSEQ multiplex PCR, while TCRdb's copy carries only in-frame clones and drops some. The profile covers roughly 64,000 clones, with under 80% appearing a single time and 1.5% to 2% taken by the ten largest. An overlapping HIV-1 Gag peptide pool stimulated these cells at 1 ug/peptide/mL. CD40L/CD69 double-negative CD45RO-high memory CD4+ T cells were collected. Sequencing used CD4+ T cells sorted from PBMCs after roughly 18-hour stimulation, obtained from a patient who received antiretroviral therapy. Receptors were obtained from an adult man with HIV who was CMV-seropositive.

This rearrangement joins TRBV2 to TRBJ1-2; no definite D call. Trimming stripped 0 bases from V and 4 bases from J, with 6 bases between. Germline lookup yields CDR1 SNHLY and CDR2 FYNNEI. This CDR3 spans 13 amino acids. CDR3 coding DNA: TGTGCCAGCAGTGAAGCGCCCGTCTATGGCTACACCTTC. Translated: CASSEAPVYGYTF.

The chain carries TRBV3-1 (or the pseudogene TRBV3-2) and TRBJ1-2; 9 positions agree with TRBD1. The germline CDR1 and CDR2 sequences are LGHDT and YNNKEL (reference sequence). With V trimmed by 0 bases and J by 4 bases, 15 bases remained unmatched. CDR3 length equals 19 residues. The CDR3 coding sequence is TGTGCCAGCAGCCAAGATCTCTTCTCAACCGGGACAGGGATCTATGGCTACACCTTC. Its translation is CASSQDLFSTGTGIYGYTF.

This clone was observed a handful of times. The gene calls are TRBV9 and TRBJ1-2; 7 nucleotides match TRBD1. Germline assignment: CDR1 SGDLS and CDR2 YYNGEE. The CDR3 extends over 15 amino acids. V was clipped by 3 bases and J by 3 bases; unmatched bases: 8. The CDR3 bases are TGTGCCAGCAGCGCCTTTATAACAGGGGACTATGGCTACACCTTC. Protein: CASSAFITGDYGYTF.

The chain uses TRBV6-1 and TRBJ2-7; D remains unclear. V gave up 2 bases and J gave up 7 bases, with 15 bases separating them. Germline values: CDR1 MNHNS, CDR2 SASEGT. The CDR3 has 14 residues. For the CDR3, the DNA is TGTGCCAGCAGTGAACAGTCACCTCGGCAAGAGCAGTACTTC. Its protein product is CASSEQSPRQEQYF.

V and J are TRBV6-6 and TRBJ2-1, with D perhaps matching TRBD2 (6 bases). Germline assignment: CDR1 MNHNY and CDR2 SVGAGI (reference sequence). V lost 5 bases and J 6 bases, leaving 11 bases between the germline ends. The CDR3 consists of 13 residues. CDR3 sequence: CASSAGLLNEQFF. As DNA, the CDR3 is TGTGCCAGCAGTGCGGGACTCCTCAATGAGCAGTTCTTC.

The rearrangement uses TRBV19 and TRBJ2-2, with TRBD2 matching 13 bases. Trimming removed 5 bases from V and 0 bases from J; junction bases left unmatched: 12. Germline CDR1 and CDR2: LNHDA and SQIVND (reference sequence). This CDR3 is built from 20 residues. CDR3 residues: CASSSQRTSGGPTNTGELFF. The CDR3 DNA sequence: TGTGCCAGTAGTTCTCAAAGGACTAGCGGGGGCCCTACGAACACCGGGGAGCTGTTTTTT.

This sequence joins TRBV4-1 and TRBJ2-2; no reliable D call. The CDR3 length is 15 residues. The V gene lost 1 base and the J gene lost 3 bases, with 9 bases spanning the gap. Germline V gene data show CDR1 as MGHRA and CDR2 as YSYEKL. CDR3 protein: CASSQGRSYTGELFF. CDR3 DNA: TGCGCCAGCAGCCAAGGACGGTCGTACACCGGGGAGCTGTTTTTT.

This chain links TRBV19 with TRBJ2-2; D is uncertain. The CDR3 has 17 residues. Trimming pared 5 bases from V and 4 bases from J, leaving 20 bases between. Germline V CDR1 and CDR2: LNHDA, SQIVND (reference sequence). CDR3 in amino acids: CASSPRVGPNPTGELFF. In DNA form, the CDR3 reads TGTGCCAGTAGTCCCCGCGTTGGGCCCAACCCCACCGGGGAGCTGTTTTTT.

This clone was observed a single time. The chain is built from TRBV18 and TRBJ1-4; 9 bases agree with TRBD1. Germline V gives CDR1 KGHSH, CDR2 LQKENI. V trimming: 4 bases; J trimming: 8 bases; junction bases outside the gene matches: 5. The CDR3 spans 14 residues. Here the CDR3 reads CASSRSDRGEKLFF. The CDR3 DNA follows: TGTGCCAGCTCACGCTCGGACAGGGGAGAAAAACTGTTTTTT.

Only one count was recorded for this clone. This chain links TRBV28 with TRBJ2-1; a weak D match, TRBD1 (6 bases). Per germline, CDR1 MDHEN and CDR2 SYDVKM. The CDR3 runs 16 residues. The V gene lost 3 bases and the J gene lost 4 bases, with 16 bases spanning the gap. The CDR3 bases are TGTGCCAGCAGTTTCCCAGGGGCAGGGGCTTACAATGAGCAGTTCTTC. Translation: CASSFPGAGAYNEQFF.

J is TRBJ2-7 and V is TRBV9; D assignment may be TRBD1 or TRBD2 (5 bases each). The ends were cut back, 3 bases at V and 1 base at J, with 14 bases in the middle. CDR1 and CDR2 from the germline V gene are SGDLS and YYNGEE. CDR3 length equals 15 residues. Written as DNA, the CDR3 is TGTGCCAGCAGCGCCTCCGGGACGTTTTCCTACGAGCAGTACTTC. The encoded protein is CASSASGTFSYEQYF.

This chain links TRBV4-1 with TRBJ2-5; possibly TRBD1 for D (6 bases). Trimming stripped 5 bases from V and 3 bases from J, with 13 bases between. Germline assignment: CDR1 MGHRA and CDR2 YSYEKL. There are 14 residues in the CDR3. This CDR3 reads CASSISQGKETQYF. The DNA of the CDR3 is TGCGCCAGCAGCATCAGCCAGGGGAAAGAGACCCAGTACTTC.

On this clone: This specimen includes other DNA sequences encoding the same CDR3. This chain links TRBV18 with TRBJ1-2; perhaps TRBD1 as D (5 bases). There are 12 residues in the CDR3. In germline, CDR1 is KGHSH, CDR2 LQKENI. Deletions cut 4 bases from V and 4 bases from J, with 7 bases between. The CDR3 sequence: CASSQGTYGYTF. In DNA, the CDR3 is TGTGCCAGCTCACAGGGGACCTATGGCTACACCTTC.

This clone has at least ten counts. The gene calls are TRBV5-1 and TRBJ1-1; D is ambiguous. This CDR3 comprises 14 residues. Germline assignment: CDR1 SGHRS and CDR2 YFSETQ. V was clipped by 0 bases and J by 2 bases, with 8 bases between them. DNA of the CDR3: TGCGCCAGCAGCTTGGTCCAGGTAAACACTGAAGCTTTCTTT. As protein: CASSLVQVNTEAFF.

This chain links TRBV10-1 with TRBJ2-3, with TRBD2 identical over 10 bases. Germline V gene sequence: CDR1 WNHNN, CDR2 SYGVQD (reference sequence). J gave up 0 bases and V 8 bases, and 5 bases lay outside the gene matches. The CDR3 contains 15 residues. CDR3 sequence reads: CASSPSGRSTDTQYF. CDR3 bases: TGCGCCAGCTCCCCTAGCGGGAGAAGCACAGATACGCAGTATTTT.

For the CDR3, the DNA is TGTGCCAGCAGTGATACAGGGGGCTCCTACGAGCAGTACTTC. Translation: CASSDTGGSYEQYF. V is TRBV6-1 and J is TRBJ2-7; 8 bases agree with TRBD1. V shed 3 bases and J 0 bases; nucleotides not matched to a gene: 1. The germline V gene has CDR1 MNHNS and CDR2 SASEGT. The CDR3 loop spans 14 amino acids.

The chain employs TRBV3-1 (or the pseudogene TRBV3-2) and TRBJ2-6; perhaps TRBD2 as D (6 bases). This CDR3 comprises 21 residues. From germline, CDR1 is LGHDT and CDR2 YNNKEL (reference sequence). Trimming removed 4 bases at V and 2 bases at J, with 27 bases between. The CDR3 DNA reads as TGTGCCAGCAGCCCCCCTTTAGGCGGGGACGCCCATGGGACTGGGGCCAACGTCCTGACTTTC. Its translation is CASSPPLGGDAHGTGANVLTF.